This record concerns one TCR beta chain sequence. Between the trimmed V and J ends, which lost 4 bases and 2 bases, there was a span of 11 bases. CDR3 length: 14 amino acids. Per germline, CDR1 SGHNT and CDR2 YYREEE (reference sequence). Some clones are missing from TCRdb's copy, which holds only in-frame ones; the method was immunoSEQ multiplex PCR. The sample carries about 39,000 clones, 65% to 70% recorded once. The sample originates from a study of cytotoxic CD8 clonotypes in ibrutinib-treated CLL. The sample was PBMCs, taken at disease progression, from a patient treated with ibrutinib. This clonotype originated in a human donor with chronic lymphocytic leukemia. V gene TRBV5-4 combines with J gene TRBJ2-3; TRBD2 might be the D (5 bases). DNA for the CDR3: TGTGCCAGCAGCGCTGGAGGTTACACAGATACGCAGTATTTT. Encoded protein: CASSAGGYTDTQYF.